This TCR beta chain was obtained from a study of shared clonotypes between healthy human individuals. A note on this clone: Its antigen is still unknown.

The CDR3 covers 14 residues. V was pared by 5 bases and J by 2 bases, with 7 bases between. Per the germline V gene, CDR1 is SGHAT and CDR2 is FQNNGV. Overall study results and limits: Naive subsets typically showed greater estimated richness than memory subsets. A limitation of the genetic and exposure-history diversity represented arose from few donors. The generation probabilities recorded for non-shared clonotypes fell below those of clonotypes shared by all four donors.

As processed by the authors: For the immunoSEQ data, sequences were junction-only without quality scores, so filtering differed. The table came from immunoSEQ multiplex PCR; TCRdb's copy has only in-frame clones and leaves some out. V, J and clone size reflect that table, while D and trimming were determined from the DNA. Seen here are 2 million to 2.5 million clones, about nine tenths observed once, and the top ten hold 0.37%. J is TRBJ2-6 and V is TRBV11-2; D is undetermined. Sample: naive CD4+ T cells from PBMCs. As for subset: CD45RA+ positively selected. This clonotype was sampled from a young man in good health. Some clones in this sample may be carry-over from other donors' samples. This CDR3 reads CASSLIAGANVLTF. In DNA form, the CDR3 reads TGTGCCAGCAGCCTTATCGCTGGGGCCAACGTCCTGACTTTC.